What follows is one T cell receptor (beta chain) and its context. What it binds is not known. For a few donor pairs, CD4+ naive/memory and CD8+ naive/effector-memory/TEMRA unstimulated subsets were also sequenced. The data belong to a study of siplizumab effects on memory and regulatory T cells. Overall study findings and caveats: With siplizumab, cumulative frequency of CD4+ memory-derived alloreactive sequences dropped significantly.

Trimming cost V 0 bases and J 7 bases, with 12 bases left between them. Germline CDR1 and CDR2: SGHNT and YENEEA. CDR3 length: 14 residues. Assay: immunoSEQ multiplex PCR; the TCRdb copy retains only in-frame clones and omits some. This repertoire shows several thousand clones, less than 75% found once; its top ten account for roughly 15%. The sequencing sample was made of effector memory CD8+ T cells sorted from blood. Noted subset: unstimulated CD8+ effector memory T cells. This clonotype was obtained from a human donor in good health. The gene calls are TRBV11-3 and TRBJ1-2, with D maybe TRBD1 (5 bases). CDR3: CASSLEWQGGGYTF. The CDR3 coding sequence is TGTGCCAGCAGCTTAGAGTGGCAGGGCGGTGGCTACACCTTC.